This TCR beta chain derives from a study of tumor-infiltrating lymphocytes in primary liver carcinoma. Looking at the study overall: Resection treated the patients' primary liver carcinoma.

This clonotype has just a few counts. Its target is unknown. A much larger clone differs from this one at a single base, so this may be a read error. Regarding the study as a whole: Tumor region pairs shared more overlap than did tumor-adjacent and tumor-blood pairs.

Priming with a constant-region primer yielded TCR beta cDNA from about 450 ng total RNA. What produced the TCR beta libraries was three nested multiplex PCR rounds using slightly modified ARM-PCR. The first two PCR rounds used TRBV1-TRBV30 forward primers with a C-beta reverse primer, about 10 cycles each. A single record per CDR3 protein comes from TCRdb applying MiXCR to the multiplex PCR reads. The table has hundreds of thousands of distinct CDR3 sequences, approximately 58% seen once. The researchers obtained blood RNA from unsorted whole blood and also extracted germline DNA. Enrolled patients were chronically infected with HBV and treatment-naive. CDR1 and CDR2 from the germline V gene are SQVTM and ANQGSEA. The CDR3 is 16 amino acids.

The sequencing sample was made of peripheral blood. This TCR was sampled from a woman aged 25 to 39 with primary liver carcinoma and hepatitis B virus infection. The V and J genes are TRBV29-1 and TRBJ2-5, with 8 positions matching TRBD1. In DNA form, the CDR3 reads TGCAGCATTGAAGAACGCGACAGGGGCACACAAGAGACCCAGTACTTC. Protein: CSIEERDRGTQETQYF.